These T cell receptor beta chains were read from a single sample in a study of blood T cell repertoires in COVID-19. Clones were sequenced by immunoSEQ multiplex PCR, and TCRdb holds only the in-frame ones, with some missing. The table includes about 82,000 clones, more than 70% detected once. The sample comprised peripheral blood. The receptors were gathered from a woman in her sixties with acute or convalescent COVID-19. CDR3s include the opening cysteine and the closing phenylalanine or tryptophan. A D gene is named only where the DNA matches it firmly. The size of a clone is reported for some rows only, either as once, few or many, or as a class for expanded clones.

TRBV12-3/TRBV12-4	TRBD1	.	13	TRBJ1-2	CASSPDRERGYTF	TGTGCCAGCAGTCCAGACAGGGAACGGGGCTACACCTTC
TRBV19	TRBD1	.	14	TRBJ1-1	CASIAGGPLWRAFF	TGTGCCAGTATAGCAGGGGGCCCTCTTTGGCGGGCTTTCTTT
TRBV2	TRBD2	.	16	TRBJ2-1	CASGMSIQRGYNEQFF	TGTGCCAGCGGTATGTCTATTCAGCGGGGGTACAATGAGCAGTTCTTC
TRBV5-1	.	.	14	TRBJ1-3	CASSLEQSGNTIYF	TGCGCCAGCAGCTTGGAACAGTCCGGAAACACCATATATTTT
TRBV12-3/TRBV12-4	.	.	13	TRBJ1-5	CASSPVGGQPQHF	TGTGCCAGCAGTCCCGTGGGGGGACAGCCCCAGCATTTT
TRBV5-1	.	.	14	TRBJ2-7	CASSLVQGSYEQYF	TGCGCCAGCAGCTTGGTACAGGGCTCCTACGAGCAGTACTTC
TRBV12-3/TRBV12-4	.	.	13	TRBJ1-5	CASSLQNDQPQHF	TGTGCCAGCAGTTTACAGAACGATCAGCCCCAGCATTTT
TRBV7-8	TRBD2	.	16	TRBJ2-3	CASSLIAGGKTDTQYF	TGTGCCAGCAGCCTCATAGCGGGAGGGAAGACAGATACGCAGTATTTT
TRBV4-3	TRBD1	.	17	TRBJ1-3	CASSQDTGARLGNTIYF	TGCGCCAGCAGCCAAGATACAGGGGCCAGGCTGGGAAACACCATATATTTT
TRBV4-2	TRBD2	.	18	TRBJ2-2	CASSQDRTSGGSTGELFF	TGTGCCAGCAGCCAAGACCGGACTAGCGGGGGGTCGACCGGGGAGCTGTTTTTT
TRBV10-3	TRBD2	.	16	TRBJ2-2	CAISTFSGEGTGELFF	TGTGCCATCAGTACCTTTTCGGGGGAGGGCACCGGGGAGCTGTTTTTT
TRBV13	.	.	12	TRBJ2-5	CASSHRVQTQYF	TGTGCCAGCAGCCACCGCGTCCAGACCCAGTACTTC
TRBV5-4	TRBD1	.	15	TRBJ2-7	CASSSPGQGRDEQYF	TGTGCCAGCAGCTCTCCGGGACAGGGACGAGACGAGCAGTACTTC
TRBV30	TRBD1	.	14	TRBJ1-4	CAWRIRQGYEKLFF	TGTGCCTGGAGGATACGACAGGGGTATGAAAAACTGTTTTTT
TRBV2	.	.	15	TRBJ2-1	CASSEVGGPINEQFF	TGTGCCAGCAGTGAAGTGGGGGGGCCTATAAATGAGCAGTTCTTC
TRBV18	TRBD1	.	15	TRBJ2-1	CASSLLGDSYNEQFF	TGTGCCAGCTCCCTCCTGGGGGACAGTTACAATGAGCAGTTCTTC
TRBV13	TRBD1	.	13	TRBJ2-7	CASNRDREGEQYF	TGTGCCAGCAACCGGGACAGGGAAGGCGAGCAGTACTTC
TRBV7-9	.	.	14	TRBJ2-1	CASSSVGADNEQFF	TGTGCCAGCAGCTCGGTTGGGGCGGACAATGAGCAGTTCTTC
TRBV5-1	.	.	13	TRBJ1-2	CASSNRDNDGYTF	TGCGCCAGCAGCAACCGGGACAATGATGGCTACACCTTC
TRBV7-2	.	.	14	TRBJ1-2	CASSLESAPYGYTF	TGTGCCAGCAGCTTAGAGTCCGCGCCCTATGGCTACACCTTC
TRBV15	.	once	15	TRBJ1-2	CATSRELDSNYGYTF	TGTGCCACCAGCAGAGAACTGGACTCCAACTATGGCTACACCTTC
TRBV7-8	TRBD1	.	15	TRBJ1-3	CASSLTDRGGNTIYF	TGTGCCAGCAGCTTAACAGACAGGGGGGGAAACACCATATATTTT
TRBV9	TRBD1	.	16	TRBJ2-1	CASSTFDRGSYNEQFF	TGTGCCAGCAGCACCTTTGACAGGGGGTCCTACAATGAGCAGTTCTTC
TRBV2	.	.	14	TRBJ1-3	CASSVQGSGNTIYF	TGTGCCAGCAGTGTTCAGGGGTCTGGAAACACCATATATTTT
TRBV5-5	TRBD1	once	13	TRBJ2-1	CARGTGELDEQFF	TGTGCCAGGGGGACAGGGGAACTGGATGAGCAGTTCTTC
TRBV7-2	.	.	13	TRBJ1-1	CASSLGSVTEAFF	TGTGCCAGCAGCTTAGGCTCAGTGACTGAAGCTTTCTTT
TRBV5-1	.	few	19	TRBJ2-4	CASSYRTITGTLAKNIQYF	TGCGCCAGCAGCTACCGCACCATTACAGGGACCCTAGCCAAAAACATTCAGTACTTC
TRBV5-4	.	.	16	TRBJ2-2	CASSAAGRGIAGELFF	TGTGCCAGCAGCGCCGCGGGCAGGGGCATCGCCGGGGAGCTGTTTTTT
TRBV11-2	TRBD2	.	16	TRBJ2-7	CASSTPWTSGSYEQYF	TGTGCCAGCAGCACACCCTGGACTAGCGGGAGTTACGAGCAGTACTTC
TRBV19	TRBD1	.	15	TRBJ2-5	CASSGTGAWAETQYF	TGTGCCAGTAGTGGGACAGGGGCGTGGGCAGAGACCCAGTACTTC
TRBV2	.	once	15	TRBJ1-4	CASGGSGTTNEKLFF	TGTGCCAGCGGGGGTTCGGGGACTACTAATGAAAAACTGTTTTTT
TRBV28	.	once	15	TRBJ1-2	CASRLGSGANYGYTF	TGTGCCAGCAGGCTGGGCAGCGGGGCTAACTATGGCTACACCTTC
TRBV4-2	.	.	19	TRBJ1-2	CASSQEIATAPLGRYGYTF	TGTGCCAGCAGCCAAGAAATCGCGACGGCTCCCCTAGGGAGGTATGGCTACACCTTC
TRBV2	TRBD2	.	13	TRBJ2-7	CASSELAGGEQYF	TGTGCCAGCAGTGAATTAGCGGGGGGCGAGCAGTACTTC
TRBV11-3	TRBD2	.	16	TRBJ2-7	CASSLLGTSGTNEQYF	TGTGCCAGCAGCTTGCTCGGGACTAGCGGGACCAACGAGCAGTACTTC
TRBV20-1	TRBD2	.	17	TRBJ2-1	CSASKLAGDKPYNEQFF	TGCAGTGCTAGTAAATTAGCGGGAGACAAACCCTACAATGAGCAGTTCTTC
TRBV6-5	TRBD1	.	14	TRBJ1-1	CASSSQGRNTEAFF	TGTGCCAGCAGTTCACAGGGGAGGAACACTGAAGCTTTCTTT
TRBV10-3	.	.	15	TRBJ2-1	CAISEWDSGGNEQFF	TGTGCCATCAGTGAGTGGGACAGCGGGGGCAATGAGCAGTTCTTC
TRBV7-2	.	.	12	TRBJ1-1	CASSHTGTEAFF	TGTGCCAGCAGCCATACCGGGACAGAAGCTTTCTTT
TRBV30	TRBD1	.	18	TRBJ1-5	CAWSGRDRGLRGNQPQHF	TGTGCCTGGAGCGGCCGGGACAGGGGGCTGCGAGGCAATCAGCCCCAGCATTTT
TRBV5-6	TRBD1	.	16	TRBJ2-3	CASSLADRASTDTQYF	TGTGCCAGCAGCTTGGCGGACAGGGCTAGCACAGATACGCAGTATTTT